The subject of this entry is one TCR beta chain. One base away lies a much larger clone, so this may be a sequencing read error. The CDR3 carries no conserved terminal phenylalanine or tryptophan, so it likely arises from a read error. This entry belongs to a study of T cells in Graves' hyperthyroidism and ophthalmopathy. Study background: Peripheral blood collection took place at initial diagnosis, before any treatment.

TCR beta CDR3 regions were amplified from RNA transcripts. When the TCR CDR3 underwent first-round RT-PCR, the HTBI primer set was used. TCRdb passed the multiplex PCR reads through MiXCR, listing each CDR3 protein once. The repertoire holds over 700,000 distinct CDR3 sequences, with over 35% as singletons. Germline loops: CDR1 MNHNS, CDR2 SASEGT. V was shortened by 5 bases and J by 6 bases, with 11 bases between the two germline ends. This CDR3 comprises 13 residues. The sequence came from a woman between 40 and 55 years old with Graves' hyperthyroidism. The sequencing sample was made of blood. This rearrangement joins TRBV6-1 to TRBJ1-5, with no clear D. Here the CDR3 reads CASSTLIGQPQHL. CDR3 coding DNA: TGTGCCAGCAGTACCCTTATAGGTCAGCCCCAGCATCTT.